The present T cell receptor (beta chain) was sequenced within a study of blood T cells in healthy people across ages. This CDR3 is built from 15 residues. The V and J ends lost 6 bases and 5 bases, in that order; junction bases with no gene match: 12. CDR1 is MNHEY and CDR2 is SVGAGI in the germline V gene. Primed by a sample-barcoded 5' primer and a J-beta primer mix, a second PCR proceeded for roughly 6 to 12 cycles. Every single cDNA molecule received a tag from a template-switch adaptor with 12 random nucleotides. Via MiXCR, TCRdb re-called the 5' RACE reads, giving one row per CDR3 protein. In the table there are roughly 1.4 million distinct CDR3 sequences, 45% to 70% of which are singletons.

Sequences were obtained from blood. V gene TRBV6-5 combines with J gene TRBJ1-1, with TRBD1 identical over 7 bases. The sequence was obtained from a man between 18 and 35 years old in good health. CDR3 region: CASRSDDREGTEAFF. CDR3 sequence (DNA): TGTGCCAGCAGGAGTGATGACAGGGAGGGGACTGAAGCTTTCTTT.